The 19 T cell receptor beta chains below all came from one sample that was sequenced in a study of control samples from healthy donors and cancer patients. The table came from immunoSEQ multiplex PCR; TCRdb's copy has only in-frame clones and leaves some out. The repertoire has approximately 40,000 clones, 92% of them found once; the top ten carry around 4%. Sequences were obtained from blood. The receptors were sampled from a woman aged 50 to 60 in good health.

The V gene is TRBV7-6, the J gene TRBJ2-1, with D perhaps matching TRBD2 (6 bases). From germline, CDR1 is SGHVS and CDR2 FNYEAQ. Trimming took 5 bases from V and 0 from J, leaving 17 bases between them. CDR3 length: 17 residues. The CDR3 spells CASSLGLLRNSYNEQFF. The CDR3 nucleotides are TGTGCCAGCAGCCTGGGACTCCTCAGGAACTCCTACAATGAGCAGTTCTTC.

The CDR3 reads CASSLARAPYEQYF. CDR3 nucleotide sequence: TGTGCCAGCAGCCTAGCGCGCGCTCCCTACGAGCAGTACTTC. The V call is TRBV2, the J call TRBJ2-7; maybe TRBD2 (6 bases). The CDR3 loop spans 14 amino acids. CDR1 and CDR2 (germline): SNHLY, FYNNEI. V was pared by 6 bases and J by 2 bases, with 14 bases between. Full variable domain (remainder filled in from reference TRBV2 and TRBJ2-7): EPEVTQTPSHQVTQMGQEVILRCVPISNHLYFYWYRQILGQKVEFLVSFYNNEISEKSEIFDDQFSVERPDGSNFTLKIRSTKLEDSAMYFCASSLARAPYEQYFGPGTRLTVT.

This rearrangement joins TRBV10-3 to TRBJ2-5; tentatively, D is TRBD1 (5 bases). CDR3 length: 14 amino acids. V was clipped by 8 bases and J by 5 bases, with 18 bases between them. CDR1 is ENHRY and CDR2 is SYGVKD in the germline V gene. The CDR3 loop is CAISPRVGDETQYF. In nucleotides, the CDR3 is TGTGCCATCTCCCCCCGCGTAGGGGATGAGACCCAGTACTTC.

This clone has only a few counts. In nucleotides, the CDR3 is TGTGCCAGCAGCGCCGGGACCGCGGGGGAAAAACTGTTTTTT. Amino acids: CASSAGTAGEKLFF. The chain has TRBV9 and TRBJ1-4, with D possibly being TRBD1 (5 bases). The CDR3 sequence is 14 residues long. Trimming removed 3 bases at V and 8 bases at J, with 14 bases between. Germline lookup yields CDR1 SGDLS and CDR2 YYNGEE.

This rearrangement joins TRBV10-3 to TRBJ1-1; tentatively, D is TRBD1 (5 bases). Between the trimmed V and J ends, which lost 4 bases and 7 bases, there was a span of 16 bases. Germline V gene data show CDR1 as ENHRY and CDR2 as SYGVKD. The CDR3 has 14 amino acids. The CDR3 DNA sequence: TGTGCCATCAGTGTTGGGGGGGAAAGTGTTGAAGCTTTCTTT. As protein: CAISVGGESVEAFF.

The chain joins TRBV29-1 to TRBJ2-1; 8 bases map to TRBD1. This CDR3 contains 15 residues. Germline V lookup: CDR1 SQVTM, CDR2 ANQGSEA. J gave up 3 bases and V 7 bases, and 11 bases lay outside the gene matches. CDR3 residues: CSAIGDRRIYNEQFF. The CDR3, as DNA: TGCAGCGCCATAGGGGACAGGAGAATCTACAATGAGCAGTTCTTC.

The chain carries TRBV6-2 or TRBV6-3 and TRBJ1-2; D remains ambiguous. V was cut by 3 bases and J by 4 bases, with 12 bases left in between. Germline CDR1 MNHEY, CDR2 SVGEGT. This CDR3 has 14 amino acids. CDR3 DNA sequence: TGTGCCAGCAGTTATAGGAGGAACTCCTATGGCTACACCTTC. This encodes CASSYRRNSYGYTF.

The gene calls are TRBV28 and TRBJ1-2; the D is unclear. Per the germline V gene, CDR1 is MDHEN and CDR2 is SYDVKM. The germline V and J ends were trimmed by 2 bases and 8 bases, with 15 bases remaining between them. The CDR3 has 14 residues. This CDR3 is CASSLMAGRVGYTF. CDR3 DNA: TGTGCCAGCAGTTTAATGGCAGGCCGAGTAGGCTACACCTTC.

V usage is TRBV7-8 and J usage is TRBJ1-2; 8 positions agree with TRBD1. Germline V CDR1 and CDR2: SGHVS, FQNEAQ. V lost 2 bases, J lost 6 bases, and 11 bases stayed unmatched. The CDR3 totals 16 residues. The CDR3 DNA is TGTGCCAGCAGCTTACCCTACCCTCAGGGGGCGAATGGCTACACCTTC. It translates to CASSLPYPQGANGYTF. The full variable domain, its missing parts supplied by reference TRBV7-8 and TRBJ1-2, is GAGVSQSPRYKVAKRGQDVALRCDPISGHVSLFWYQQALGQGPEFLTYFQNEAQLDKSGLPSDRFFAERPEGSVSTLKIQRTQQEDSAVYLCASSLPYPQGANGYTFGSGTRLTVV.

This chain joins TRBV5-1 and TRBJ1-2; TRBD1 might be the D (6 bases). The germline gives CDR1 SGHRS, CDR2 YFSETQ. V was cut by 7 bases and J by 5 bases, with 30 bases left in between. This CDR3 is built from 18 residues. CDR3 sequence (DNA): TGCGCCAGCCGCCCTGACAGGTTGATCCCAGGGGTGAGATATGGCTACACCTTC. Translation: CASRPDRLIPGVRYGYTF.

The gene calls are TRBV29-1 and TRBJ1-1; D possibly corresponds to TRBD1 (6 bases). Trimming pared 4 bases from V and 2 bases from J, leaving 11 bases between. CDR3 length equals 13 residues. Germline V gene data show CDR1 as SQVTM and CDR2 as ANQGSEA. The CDR3 DNA is TGCAGCGTTGTCAGGGGCGCTAACACTGAAGCTTTCTTT. Translation: CSVVRGANTEAFF.

V is TRBV4-3 and J is TRBJ1-6, with TRBD1 identical over 7 bases. The CDR3 sequence is 16 residues long. Trimming took 0 bases from V and 8 from J; bases not matched to a gene: 7. Germline V gene sequence: CDR1 LGHNA, CDR2 YSLEER. The CDR3 DNA reads as TGCGCCAGCAGCCAAGATATGGGAACAGGGGATTCACCCCTCCACTTT. This sequence encodes CASSQDMGTGDSPLHF.

The gene calls are TRBV6-5 and TRBJ2-2; a possible D gene is TRBD2 (6 bases). This CDR3 comprises 16 residues. CDR1 and CDR2 from the germline V gene are MNHEY and SVGAGI. Trimming removed 4 bases from V and 9 bases from J, with 21 bases in between. CDR3 nucleotide sequence: TGTGCCAGCAGTTTAAGACTAGTCGAGGGGTTGCGGGAGCTGTTTTTT. It yields the protein CASSLRLVEGLRELFF.

This clone was seen a single time. V usage is TRBV7-7 and J usage is TRBJ2-1; D gene ambiguous. V lost 0 bases and J 8 bases, leaving 8 bases between the germline ends. CDR3 length: 13 residues. From germline, CDR1 is SSHAT and CDR2 FNYEAQ (reference sequence). The CDR3 region has the DNA TGTGCCAGCAGCTTAGCGCTGAGGCATGAGCAGTTCTTC. This codes for CASSLALRHEQFF.

The chain has TRBV1 and TRBJ1-6; the DNA was not used to check the table's D call, TRBD1. TRBV1 is a documented pseudogene. The length of the CDR3 is 15 residues. The CDR3 region has the DNA TGCACCAGCAGCCGGACGGGACAGGGGAGTTCACCCCTCCACTTT. This encodes CTSSRTGQGSSPLHF.

The chain is built from TRBV7-2 and TRBJ1-1; D may be TRBD1 (6 bases). This CDR3 comprises 16 residues. Germline CDR1 is SGHTA and CDR2 is FQGNSA. The ends were cut back, 5 bases at V and 5 bases at J, with 21 bases in the middle. The CDR3 nucleotides read TGTGCCAGCAGCCCCCTTGGGGGGGGCCGACTGACTGAAGCTTTCTTT. Translation gives CASSPLGGGRLTEAFF.

The J gene is TRBJ1-1, the V gene TRBV6-5, with a possible D match to TRBD1 (5 bases). Deletions cut 7 bases from V and 5 bases from J, with 14 bases between. CDR1 MNHEY and CDR2 SVGAGI come from the germline V gene. The CDR3 length is 13 residues. The DNA of the CDR3 is TGTGCCAGCAATGTTGGGGGAGGGACTGAAGCTTTCTTT. It translates to CASNVGGGTEAFF.

This clone was seen only once. The chain recombines TRBV5-1 with TRBJ2-3; a weak D match, TRBD1 (6 bases). The CDR3 consists of 15 residues. V was shortened by 2 bases and J by 2 bases, with 12 bases between the two germline ends. Germline V CDR1 and CDR2: SGHRS, YFSETQ. CDR3 nucleotides: TGCGCCAGCAGCTTTTCTAACAGGGCCACAGATACGCAGTATTTT. Amino acids: CASSFSNRATDTQYF.

The gene calls are TRBV5-1 and TRBJ1-1, with 7 bases aligning to TRBD1. This CDR3 has 15 residues. Germline values: CDR1 SGHRS, CDR2 YFSETQ. After removal of 3 bases from V and 2 bases from J, the junction contained 7 bases not matched to a gene. This chain's CDR3 is CASSWVGDSNTEAFF. The CDR3 DNA sequence: TGCGCCAGCAGCTGGGTTGGGGACAGCAACACTGAAGCTTTCTTT.